The rows below give T cell receptor beta chains drawn from one sample of a study of tumor-infiltrating lymphocytes in primary liver carcinoma. Using its own MiXCR run on the multiplex PCR reads, TCRdb lists one record per CDR3 protein. This sample yields 95,000 to 100,000 distinct CDR3 sequences, of which 55% to 80% are seen a single time; more than 10% belongs to the top ten. The specimen was liver tumor tissue from sampling region 2. The receptors stem from a woman aged 55-75 years with primary liver carcinoma and hepatitis B virus infection. Both conserved end residues are part of each CDR3. A D gene is named only where the DNA matches it firmly.

D gene,J gene,V gene,CDR3 protein
TRBD2,TRBJ2-1,TRBV7-9,CASSPGTSRSYNEQFF
TRBD2,TRBJ2-3,TRBV6-6,CANSLQRLAASTNTQYF
.,TRBJ2-7,TRBV11-2,CASSPPSRANEQYF
.,TRBJ2-7,TRBV29-1,CGVVSGIGYYEQYF
TRBD2,TRBJ2-1,TRBV11-2,CASSLCLVAGGPNEQFF
TRBD1,TRBJ1-5,TRBV6-2/TRBV6-3,CAGSHFSDRGWFRPRNQPQHF
TRBD2,TRBJ2-1,TRBV20-1,CSASDTGLAGPYNEQFF
TRBD2,TRBJ2-3,TRBV2,CASRPGGRFSTDTQYF
TRBD1,TRBJ2-7,TRBV11-3,CASSPGTGGEQYF
.,TRBJ2-1,TRBV30,CAWSVDPGGGGEQFF
.,TRBJ2-4,TRBV5-1,CASSWKGGKDIQYF
TRBD1,TRBJ1-5,TRBV6-5,CASRRQGFNNHPQHF
.,TRBJ2-1,TRBV11-2,CASSLGGDDEQFF
TRBD2,TRBJ2-7,TRBV13,CASSPVSSGISYEQYF
.,TRBJ1-4,TRBV5-1,CASSLDRLNEKLFF
.,TRBJ2-1,TRBV19,CASSMSDYNEQFF
.,TRBJ2-2,TRBV6-5,CANRDGDRDTGELFF
TRBD1,TRBJ1-4,TRBV28,CASSPGGLEKLCF
.,TRBJ2-7,TRBV6-1,CALKIYSDPSYEQYF
.,TRBJ2-5,TRBV29-1,CSLLVGGGETQYF
TRBD1,TRBJ1-5,TRBV11-3,CASGAGGNPPQHF
.,TRBJ1-1,TRBV11-2,CARSRPAAGRTEAFF
TRBD1,TRBJ1-2,TRBV28,CASSLSGTGSIYGYTF
.,TRBJ2-5,TRBV11-2,CANSRRWTDLRETQHF
.,TRBJ2-3,TRBV29-1,CCVGQTPDGSLADTQYF
.,TRBJ2-1,TRBV28,CASSITRGVNEQFF
.,TRBJ1-1,TRBV28,CASSFPRATLNTEAFF
TRBD2,TRBJ2-2,TRBV7-8,CASSLGSGRPTGDLFF
.,TRBJ2-5,TRBV11-2,CVSNLTTLQETQYF
TRBD2,TRBJ2-1,TRBV20-1,CSARAASGNLRYNEQFF
.,TRBJ2-3,TRBV11-2,CARSSGQAGPDTQYF
TRBD1,TRBJ2-3,TRBV6-1,CASRRTGQSTDTQYF
.,TRBJ1-2,TRBV12-3/TRBV12-4,CACSFGRARTF
.,TRBJ2-5,TRBV11-2,CESSLGVKETQYF
.,TRBJ2-7,TRBV12-3/TRBV12-4,CASSPSSYEQYF
.,TRBJ2-5,TRBV7-8,CASSLNRMRQETQYF
.,TRBJ2-1,TRBV11-1,CASRHTRGGQFF
.,TRBJ2-7,TRBV4-1,CANSQDPPGLYEQYF
.,TRBJ2-7,TRBV11-2,CASSHATHEQYF
TRBD2,TRBJ2-3,TRBV11-2,CTSSLRRGDTQYF
.,TRBJ2-3,TRBV29-1,CSVDGEAGTQYF
.,TRBJ2-1,TRBV12-3/TRBV12-4,CASSLLACATTYNEQFF
TRBD2,TRBJ2-3,TRBV12-3/TRBV12-4,CPISAGTSDSTDTQYF
.,TRBJ2-7,TRBV18,CASSLGRSLEQYF
.,TRBJ2-2,TRBV7-9,CASNPTAGQAGELFF
TRBD1,TRBJ1-5,TRBV4-1,CASSQATGGGNQPQHF
.,TRBJ2-2,TRBV30,CARSVRDRGELFF
.,TRBJ2-2,TRBV11-2,CASIGGTHTGELFF
.,TRBJ1-2,TRBV28,CASSLAAYGYTF
TRBD1,TRBJ2-2,TRBV28,CASSLRLRDRGGNTWELFF
TRBD1,TRBJ2-6,TRBV28,CASSNRGSGANVLTF
.,TRBJ2-1,TRBV29-1,CIVEPAGSGNEQFF
.,TRBJ1-2,TRBV18,CASSPDANYGYTF
TRBD2,TRBJ2-3,TRBV5-1,CASSPTSGIIDTQYF
.,TRBJ1-5,TRBV12-3/TRBV12-4,CDGSLQAHNQPQHF
TRBD1,TRBJ2-7,TRBV7-9,CPSSPRDQGVDYEQYF
TRBD1,TRBJ1-2,TRBV6-5,CASSCHTGGVGYTF
.,TRBJ1-1,TRBV7-9,CTSSLGGGFTEAFF